In this sample, the clone carrying this TCR beta chain turned up once. Its antigen is currently unknown. The data are from a study of cytomegalovirus exposure and HLA in healthy donors. Study-wide results and caveats: Upon later analysis, HLA-associated TCR beta chains proved more clonally expanded than other, equally common chains.

Germline V CDR1 and CDR2: LNHDA, SQIVND (reference sequence). CDR3 length equals 11 residues. V dropped 9 bases and J dropped 1 base, with 6 bases sitting between them. PCR amplification relied on 60 Vbeta primers (plus 13 Jbeta primers). Method: immunoSEQ multiplex PCR; TCRdb's copy keeps in-frame clones and lacks some. The data contain about 150,000 clones, 65% to 85% of them seen just once; the ten biggest clones take up less than 4%. The origin of this receptor is a male donor in good health and CMV-seronegative. Sequencing input: PBMCs. The chain combines TRBV19 with TRBJ1-1; no firm D call. CDR3 residues: CASRSNTEAFF. In nucleotides, the CDR3 is TGTGCCAGCAGATCGAACACTGAAGCTTTCTTT.